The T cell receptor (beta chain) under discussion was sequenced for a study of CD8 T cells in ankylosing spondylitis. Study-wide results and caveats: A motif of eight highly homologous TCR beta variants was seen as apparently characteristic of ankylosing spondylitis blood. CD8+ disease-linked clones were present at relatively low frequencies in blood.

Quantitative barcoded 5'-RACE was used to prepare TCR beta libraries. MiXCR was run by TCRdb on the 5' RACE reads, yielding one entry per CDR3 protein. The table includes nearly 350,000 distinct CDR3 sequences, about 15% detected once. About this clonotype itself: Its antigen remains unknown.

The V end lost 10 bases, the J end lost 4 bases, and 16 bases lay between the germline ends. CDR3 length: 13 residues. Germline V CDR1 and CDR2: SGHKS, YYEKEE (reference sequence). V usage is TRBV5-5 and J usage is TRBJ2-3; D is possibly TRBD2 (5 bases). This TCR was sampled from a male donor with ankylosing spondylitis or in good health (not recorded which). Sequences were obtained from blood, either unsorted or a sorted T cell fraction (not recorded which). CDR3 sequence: CAGRGSASDTQYF. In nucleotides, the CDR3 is TGTGCCGGGAGAGGTAGCGCATCAGATACGCAGTATTTT.